Included here is one TCR beta chain sequence, with context. Antigen: not known. This entry belongs to a study of OX40 agonist ivuxolimab in advanced cancers. Broader study findings: Within 6 weeks, CD4+ and CD8+ blood T cells expanded clonally at 0.1 to 3.0 mg/kg.

People who had autoimmune disease history or systemic immunosuppression were excluded. Only in-frame clones appear in the TCRdb table, and some are missing; sequencing was by immunoSEQ multiplex PCR. The sample lists tens of thousands of clones; roughly 87% were seen once. V was pared by 5 bases and J by 9 bases, with 17 bases between. Per the germline V gene, CDR1 is SGHTA and CDR2 is FQGNSA. This CDR3 is built from 14 residues. Sequences were derived from CD4+ or CD8+ T cells sorted from blood, sampled in a trial of the OX40 agonist ivuxolimab. The chain couples TRBV7-2 to TRBJ1-5; TRBD1 is a possible D gene (5 bases). The clonotype originates from an adult with an advanced solid tumor such as melanoma, head and neck, liver or kidney cancer. The CDR3 here is CASSAQMGGAPQHF. In nucleotides, the CDR3 is TGTGCCAGCAGCGCCCAAATGGGGGGTGCGCCCCAGCATTTT.